This T cell receptor beta chain was sequenced during a study of T cells after yellow fever vaccination. Across the study: Any fraction with a low cell number was prepared using SMART-Seq v4 Ultra Low Input.

V was cut by 2 bases and J by 0 bases, with 8 bases left in between. The CDR3 consists of 14 residues. CDR1 is SGHDT and CDR2 is YYEEEE in the germline V gene. This clonotype was detected many times. Its matching antigen is unknown. Via MiXCR, TCRdb re-called the 5' RACE reads, giving one row per CDR3 protein. The sample comprises under 550,000 distinct CDR3 sequences, 21% of which are singletons, and 16% rests with the top ten. Whole-study results and caveats: Only a small proportion of the clonotypes turned up in both the CD4 and the CD8 compartments, likely arising from convergent recombination.

The receptor was derived from a young man who received the YFV17D yellow fever vaccine. The gene calls are TRBV5-6 and TRBJ1-2, with D possibly being TRBD1 (5 bases). The sample was PBMCs, taken roughly 23 days after the first yellow fever vaccination. CDR3 sequence: CASSLQDTNYGYTF. CDR3 sequence (DNA): TGTGCCAGCAGCTTACAGGATACTAACTATGGCTACACCTTC.